This TCR beta chain was identified in a study of regulatory T cells in long-lasting Graves disease. Looking at the study overall: Duration of antithyroid drug therapy among newly diagnosed Graves' patients was under 3 months. Regarding the study as a whole: TRBV28, TRBJ1-2 and TRBJ2-5 were favored in persistent disease. Persistent Graves' cases showed lower TCR diversity than newly diagnosed cases.

Trimming left V 0 bases short and J 5 bases short, with 10 bases between. The germline V gene encodes CDR1 MNHNS and CDR2 SASEGT. CDR3 length: 15 amino acids. Time point reported: newly diagnosed GD, antithyroid drugs for less than 3 months. Extracted RNA from PBMCs served as the source of the TCR library. In its sample, this clonotype was seen a few times. Its specificity is not known. Sequencing libraries for TCR beta were prepared with iRepertoire HTBI primers and Arm-PCR of CDR3 regions. In TCRdb, the multiplex PCR reads were re-called with MiXCR into one record per CDR3 protein. The table lists around 400,000 distinct CDR3 sequences, 15% to 17% of them singletons.

The receptor was isolated from a female donor with Graves disease. The material sequenced was peripheral blood mononuclear cells (PBMCs), taken at new diagnosis, from a patient treated with antithyroid drugs. This chain uses TRBV6-1 with TRBJ1-4, with a possible D match to TRBD1 (5 bases). CDR3 DNA: TGTGCCAGCAGTGAAGCGCTTGGGGGGAATGAAAAACTGTTTTTT. Residues: CASSEALGGNEKLFF.